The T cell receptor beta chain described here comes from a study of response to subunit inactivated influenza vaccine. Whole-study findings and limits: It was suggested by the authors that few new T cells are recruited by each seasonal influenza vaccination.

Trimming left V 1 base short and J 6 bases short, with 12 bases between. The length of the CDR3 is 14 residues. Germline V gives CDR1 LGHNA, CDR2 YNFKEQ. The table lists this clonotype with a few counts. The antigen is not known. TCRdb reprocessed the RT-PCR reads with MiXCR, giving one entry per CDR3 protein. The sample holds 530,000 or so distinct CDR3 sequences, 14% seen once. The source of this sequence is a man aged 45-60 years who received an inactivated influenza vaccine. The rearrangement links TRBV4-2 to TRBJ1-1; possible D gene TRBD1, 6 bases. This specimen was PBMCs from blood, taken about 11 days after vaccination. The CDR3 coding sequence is TGTGCCAGCAGCCAAGGGGGGGCACCCGCTGAAGCTTTCTTT. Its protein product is CASSQGGAPAEAFF.